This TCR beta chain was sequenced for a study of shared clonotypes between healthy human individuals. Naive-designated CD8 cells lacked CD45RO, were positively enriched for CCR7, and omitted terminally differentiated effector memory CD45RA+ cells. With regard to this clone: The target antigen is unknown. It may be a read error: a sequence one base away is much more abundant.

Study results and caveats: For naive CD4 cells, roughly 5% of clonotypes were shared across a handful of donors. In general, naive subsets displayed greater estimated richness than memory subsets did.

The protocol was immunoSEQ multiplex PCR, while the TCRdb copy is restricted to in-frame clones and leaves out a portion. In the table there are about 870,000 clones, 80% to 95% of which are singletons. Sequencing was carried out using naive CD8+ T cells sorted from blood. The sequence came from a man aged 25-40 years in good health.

The CDR3 DNA is TGTGCCAGCAGCGGGAACACCGGGGAGCTGTTTTTT. Protein sequence: CASSGNTGELFF. This rearrangement joins TRBV7-3 to TRBJ2-2, with D unclear. This CDR3 is built from 12 residues. The germline V gene encodes CDR1 SGHTA and CDR2 FQGTGA. The ends were cut back, 5 bases at V and 1 base at J, with 2 bases in the middle.